The 21 T cell receptor beta chains below were found in one sample sequenced in a study of blood T cell repertoires in COVID-19. Profiling relied on immunoSEQ multiplex PCR, and the TCRdb table lists in-frame clones only, not all of them. The table includes some 250,000 clones, around 86% detected once. Input material: PBMCs or T cells enriched from blood (not recorded which). Source of these receptors: a woman aged 40 to 55 with acute COVID-19.

The gene calls are TRBV11-2 and TRBJ2-2; TRBD1 might be the D (5 bases). The CDR3 has 14 residues. Trimming stripped 0 bases from V and 7 bases from J, with 9 bases between. Germline V gene sequence: CDR1 SGHAT, CDR2 FQNNGV. Written as DNA, the CDR3 is TGTGCCAGCAGCTTAGAGGGGCTCGACGGGGAGCTGTTTTTT. Amino acid sequence: CASSLEGLDGELFF.

This clone showed up just a few times. In DNA, the CDR3 is TGCGCCAGCAGCCAGGTTGACATGGTCTCCTACAATGAGCAGTTCTTC. Its protein is CASSQVDMVSYNEQFF. V and J are TRBV4-1 and TRBJ2-1; D uncertain. Germline V gives CDR1 MGHRA, CDR2 YSYEKL. The V end was cut by 3 bases, the J end by 0 bases, with 12 bases between. The CDR3 covers 16 residues.

V is TRBV5-1 and J is TRBJ2-5; D gene ambiguous. Germline V CDR1 and CDR2: SGHRS, YFSETQ. This CDR3 is 14 amino acids long. V was cut by 3 bases and J by 5 bases, with 14 bases left in between. As DNA, the CDR3 is TGCGCCAGCAGCTCGAATCCAATACTGGAGACCCAGTACTTC. Translation: CASSSNPILETQYF.

The chain has TRBV6-5 and TRBJ2-2; D not resolved. This CDR3 spans 13 amino acids. CDR1 is MNHEY and CDR2 is SVGAGI in the germline V gene. This CDR3 is CASRAPSGGELFF. The CDR3, as DNA: TGTGCTTCTAGAGCACCCTCGGGCGGGGAGCTGTTTTTT.

The chain employs TRBV5-1 and TRBJ1-2; 7 bases match TRBD1. With 4 bases clipped from V and 6 bases from J, the junction kept 9 bases outside the gene matches. Germline CDR1 reads SGHRS; CDR2 reads YFSETQ. The CDR3 has 14 residues. CDR3 DNA: TGCGCCAGCAGCCACGACAGGGTTGGGGATGGCTACACCTTC. As protein: CASSHDRVGDGYTF.

This clone was recorded once. This rearrangement joins TRBV7-9 to TRBJ2-3; TRBD2 might be the D (6 bases). Looked up from germline, CDR1 is SEHNR and CDR2 is FQNEAQ (reference sequence). The CDR3 runs 16 residues. Trimming stripped 2 bases from V and 2 bases from J, with 14 bases between. CDR3 nucleotides: TGTGCCAGCAGCTTAAGTGGCGGGGTGGACACAGATACGCAGTATTTT. Protein: CASSLSGGVDTDTQYF.

V gene TRBV5-6 combines with J gene TRBJ1-1; TRBD1 matches at 7 bases. Per germline, CDR1 SGHDT and CDR2 YYEEEE. With 4 bases clipped from V and 4 bases from J, the junction kept 4 bases outside the gene matches. CDR3 length: 13 residues. CDR3: CASSLTGVTEAFF. The CDR3 nucleotides read TGTGCCAGCAGCCTAACAGGGGTCACTGAAGCTTTCTTT.

The chain employs TRBV18 and TRBJ2-7; no clear D gene. The V gene lost 3 bases and the J gene lost 0 bases, with 3 bases spanning the gap. The CDR3 is 12 residues long. Germline assignment: CDR1 KGHSH and CDR2 LQKENI. CDR3 sequence (DNA): TGTGCCAGCTCACCGGCCTCCTACGAGCAGTACTTC. Protein product: CASSPASYEQYF.

This clone was counted once. The chain employs TRBV3-1 (or the pseudogene TRBV3-2) and TRBJ2-2; possible D gene TRBD1, 6 bases. The CDR3 loop spans 18 amino acids. V dropped 2 bases and J dropped 0 bases, with 16 bases sitting between them. CDR1 is LGHDT and CDR2 is YNNKEL in the germline V gene (reference sequence). In DNA, the CDR3 is TGTGCCAGCAGCCAACGAAGATTGGGACAAGCGAACACCGGGGAGCTGTTTTTT. Its translation is CASSQRRLGQANTGELFF.

The gene calls are TRBV11-1 and TRBJ2-2; maybe TRBD1 (6 bases). The V end was cut by 5 bases, the J end by 4 bases, with 14 bases between. This CDR3 has 15 residues. The germline V gene has CDR1 SGHAT and CDR2 FQDESV (reference sequence). For the CDR3, the DNA is TGTGCCAGCAGCGAATGGACAGTTCTCACCGGGGAGCTGTTTTTT. Its translation is CASSEWTVLTGELFF.

The chain combines TRBV30 with TRBJ2-7, with 10 nucleotides matching TRBD2. J was trimmed by 7 bases and V by 3 bases; bases with no gene match: 6. CDR3 length: 13 amino acids. CDR1 is GTSNPN, CDR2 SVGIG, per germline (reference sequence). CDR3 region: CAWRWKREGEQYF. Written as DNA, the CDR3 is TGTGCCTGGAGGTGGAAGCGGGAGGGAGAGCAGTACTTC.

This clone showed up just once. V gene TRBV7-2 combines with J gene TRBJ2-1; D perhaps matches TRBD2 (6 bases). This CDR3 is 15 amino acids long. The V end lost 2 bases, the J end lost 7 bases, and 15 bases lay between the germline ends. CDR1 is SGHTA, CDR2 FQGNSA, per germline. CDR3 DNA sequence: TGTGCCAGCAGCTTACGACTAGAAGTTGGGAATGAGCAGTTCTTC. Its translation is CASSLRLEVGNEQFF.

The gene calls are TRBV5-1 and TRBJ2-7; 10 bases are shared with TRBD2. Trimming at V came to 1 base and at J to 2 bases, leaving 12 bases not matched to a gene. The CDR3 runs to 18 residues. Germline CDR1 SGHRS, CDR2 YFSETQ. The CDR3 DNA sequence: TGCGCCAGCAGCTTGTACCGCAGTCGGACTAGCGGAACCTACGAGCAGTACTTC. This translates into CASSLYRSRTSGTYEQYF.

The chain carries TRBV2 and TRBJ2-7; 7 nucleotides agree with TRBD2. The CDR3 runs 14 residues. Losses at the gene ends were 5 bases for V and 3 bases for J; bases not matched to a gene: 7. Looked up from germline, CDR1 is SNHLY and CDR2 is FYNNEI. CDR3 bases: TGTGCCAGCAGTTATGGCGGGAGTATCTACGAGCAGTACTTC. It translates to CASSYGGSIYEQYF.

The count of this clone is one. This chain uses TRBV27 with TRBJ2-1, with 9 bases identical to TRBD2. The junction had 11 bases not matched to a gene; V was cut back by 4 bases and J by 4 bases. The germline CDR1 and CDR2 sequences are MNHEY and SMNVEV (reference sequence). The CDR3 loop spans 17 amino acids. The CDR3 loop reads CASSSRGRAGEYNEQFF. CDR3 DNA: TGTGCCAGCAGTTCTCGCGGGAGGGCCGGGGAATACAATGAGCAGTTCTTC.

J is TRBJ2-1 and V is TRBV5-5, with D possibly being TRBD2 (6 bases). The CDR3 sequence is 16 residues long. The germline CDR1 and CDR2 sequences are SGHKS and YYEKEE (reference sequence). V was clipped by 0 bases and J by 0 bases, with 10 bases between them. In DNA form, the CDR3 reads TGTGCCAGCAGCTTGGTTGCGGGGAGCTCCTACAATGAGCAGTTCTTC. Its translation is CASSLVAGSSYNEQFF.

CDR3 in amino acids: CASSVDSSSYEQYF. As DNA, the CDR3 is TGTGCCAGCAGCGTAGACAGTTCCTCCTACGAGCAGTACTTC. The V gene is TRBV9, the J gene TRBJ2-7, with no clear D. Trimming removed 0 bases from V and 0 bases from J, with 7 bases in between. The CDR3 covers 14 residues. CDR1 SGDLS and CDR2 YYNGEE come from the germline V gene.

This clone was picked up one time. The chain recombines TRBV6-5 with TRBJ2-1; 14 nucleotides line up with TRBD2. V was pared by 6 bases and J by 7 bases, with 5 bases of the junction left unmatched. This CDR3 has 15 amino acids. Per the germline V gene, CDR1 is MNHEY and CDR2 is SVGAGI. In nucleotides, the CDR3 is TGTGCCAGCAGAGAGGGACTAGCGGGAGTGAATGAGCAGTTCTTC. It translates to CASREGLAGVNEQFF.

V gene TRBV5-6 combines with J gene TRBJ1-1; possibly TRBD1 for D (5 bases). Trimming shortened V by 1 base and J by 9 bases, and 13 bases separated the two germline ends. Germline loops: CDR1 SGHDT, CDR2 YYEEEE. The CDR3 is 13 residues long. The CDR3 nucleotides read TGTGCCAGCAGCTTGAACAGGAATGGAAAAGCTTTCTTT. As protein: CASSLNRNGKAFF.

The chain joins TRBV3-1 (or the pseudogene TRBV3-2) to TRBJ2-5; 8 nucleotides align to TRBD2. V dropped 4 bases and J dropped 3; count of bases not matched to a gene: 10. The CDR3 extends over 16 amino acids. Germline CDR1 reads LGHDT; CDR2 reads YNNKEL (reference sequence). The CDR3 DNA follows: TGTGCCAGCAGCCCAACGATACGGGAGGGCGAAGAGACCCAGTACTTC. Translation: CASSPTIREGEETQYF.

The chain couples TRBV19 to TRBJ2-1; 9 bases are shared with TRBD2. The germline V gene encodes CDR1 LNHDA and CDR2 SQIVND (reference sequence). This CDR3 contains 15 residues. The junction had 16 bases not matched to a gene; V was cut back by 10 bases and J by 9 bases. The CDR3 spells CATRATSGPGGEQFF. DNA for the CDR3: TGTGCCACCCGCGCGACTAGCGGCCCTGGTGGTGAGCAGTTCTTC.